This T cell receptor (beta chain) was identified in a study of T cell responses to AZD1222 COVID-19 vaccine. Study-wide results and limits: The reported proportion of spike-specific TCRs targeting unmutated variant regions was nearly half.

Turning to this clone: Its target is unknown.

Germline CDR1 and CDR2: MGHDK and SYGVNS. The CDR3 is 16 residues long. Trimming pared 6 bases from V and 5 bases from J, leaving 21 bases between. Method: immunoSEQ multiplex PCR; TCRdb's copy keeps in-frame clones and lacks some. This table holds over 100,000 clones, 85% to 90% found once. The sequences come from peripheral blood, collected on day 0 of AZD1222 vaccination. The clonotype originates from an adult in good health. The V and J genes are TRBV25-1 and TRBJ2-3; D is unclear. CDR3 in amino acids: CASRHTDPRMEDTQYF. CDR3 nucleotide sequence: TGTGCCAGCAGACATACGGACCCCCGAATGGAAGATACGCAGTATTTT.